The source of this TCR beta chain is a study of shared clonotypes between healthy human individuals. Across the whole study: CD4 naive and memory got three plates each, CD8 naive two, CD8 memory one.

Study-wide points: Sequencing of the sorted subsets was shown by rarefaction to be incomplete despite large depth.

CDR3 length: 14 residues. Germline trimming cut 0 bases from V and 15 bases from J; bases unmatched to any gene: 5. Germline loops: CDR1 SGHAT, CDR2 FQNNGV. Details on this clone: Its antigen is not known.

Clones were sequenced by immunoSEQ multiplex PCR, and TCRdb holds only the in-frame ones, with some missing. This table has roughly 2.5 million clones, around nine tenths appearing once. Donors, without exception, were Caucasian adults residing in Nashville, Tennessee. The chain recombines TRBV11-2 with TRBJ2-1, with TRBD2 matching over 13 bases. Sequencing input: naive CD4+ T cells sorted from blood. The subset: CD45RA+ positively selected. The receptor comes from a young man in good health. In nucleotides, the CDR3 is TGTGCCAGCAGCTTAGATGGACTAGCGGGAGTTACGTTCTTC. Translated, it gives CASSLDGLAGVTFF.